This T cell receptor (beta chain) was retrieved from a study of memory CD4+ T cells and cytomegalovirus serostatus. Study-level background: Donors were healthy Belgian adults, several CMV seropositive and approximately 25 seronegative.

The sort gate was single viable CD3+CD4+CD8-CD45RO+ cells for memory CD4+ T cells. Serostatus was set by detecting CMV pp150, pp28, p38, p52 IgG. Positive selection with CD4 microbeads enriched total CD4+ T cells. V lost 5 bases, J lost 1 base, and 11 bases lay in between. This CDR3 is 13 amino acids long. Germline V gene sequence: CDR1 SQVTM, CDR2 ANQGSEA. Under the authors' procedure: After removing out-of-frame reads, 2 million to 2.5 million distinct TCRbeta sequences remained. Repertoires were generated with immunoSEQ multiplex PCR, while TCRdb's copy carries only in-frame clones and drops some. From that table come the V and J calls and clone size; the DNA was used to work out D and trimming. The sample comprises over 75,000 clones, under 90% of which are singletons, and roughly 4% rests with the top ten.

This receptor was identified in an adult in good health and CMV-seropositive. The gene calls are TRBV29-1 and TRBJ1-1; a possible D gene is TRBD1 (6 bases). The sequencing input was memory CD4+ T cells from blood. CDR3 protein: CSVRRQENTEAFF. In DNA, the CDR3 is TGCAGCGTTCGCCGACAGGAGAACACTGAAGCTTTCTTT.